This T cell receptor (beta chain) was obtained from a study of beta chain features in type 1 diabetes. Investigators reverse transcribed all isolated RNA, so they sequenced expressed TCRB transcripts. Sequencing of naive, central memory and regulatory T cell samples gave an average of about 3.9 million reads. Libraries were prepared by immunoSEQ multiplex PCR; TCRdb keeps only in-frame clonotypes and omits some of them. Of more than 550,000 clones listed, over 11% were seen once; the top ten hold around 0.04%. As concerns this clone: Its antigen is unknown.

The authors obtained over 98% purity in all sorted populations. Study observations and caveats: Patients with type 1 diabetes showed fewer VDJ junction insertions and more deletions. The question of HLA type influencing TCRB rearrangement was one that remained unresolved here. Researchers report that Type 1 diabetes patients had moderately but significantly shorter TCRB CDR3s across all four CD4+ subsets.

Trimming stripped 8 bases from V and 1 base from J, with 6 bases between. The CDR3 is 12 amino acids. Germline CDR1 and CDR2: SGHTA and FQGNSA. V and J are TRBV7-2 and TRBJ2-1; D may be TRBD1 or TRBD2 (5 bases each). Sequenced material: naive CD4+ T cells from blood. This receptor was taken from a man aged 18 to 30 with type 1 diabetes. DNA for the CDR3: TGTGCCAGCGGGGGATCCTACAATGAGCAGTTCTTC. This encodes CASGGSYNEQFF.